The source of this TCR beta chain is a study of blood T cell repertoires in COVID-19. Study-wide background: Acute and convalescent COVID-19 specimens originated in the United States, Italy and Spain. PBMCs, B-cell-depleted T cells, or T cells provided the cDNA or gDNA that made up the material.

This CDR3 comprises 14 residues. CDR1 is SGDLS and CDR2 is YYNGEE in the germline V gene. Unmatched junction bases numbered 4, after V lost 6 bases and J lost 1 base. Only in-frame clones appear in the TCRdb table, and some are missing; sequencing was by immunoSEQ multiplex PCR. The sample consists of a few hundred thousand clones, 88% of them appearing once. A Seattle source enrolled patients during active infection and followed them longitudinally. This sequence joins TRBV9 and TRBJ2-3; 8 positions agree with TRBD2. Sequencing used peripheral blood. This TCR derives from a woman aged 45-60 years with COVID-19, enrolled during active disease. The CDR3 sequence: CASTTAGGTDTQYF. Written as DNA, the CDR3 is TGTGCCAGCACAACAGCGGGGGGCACAGATACGCAGTATTTT. Combining the CDR3 with reference TRBV9 and TRBJ2-3 gives the whole variable domain DSGVTQTPKHLITATGQRVTLRCSPRSGDLSVYWYQQSLDQGLQFLIQYYNGEERAKGNILERFSAQQFPDLHSELNLSSLELGDSALYFCASTTAGGTDTQYFGPGTRLTVL.